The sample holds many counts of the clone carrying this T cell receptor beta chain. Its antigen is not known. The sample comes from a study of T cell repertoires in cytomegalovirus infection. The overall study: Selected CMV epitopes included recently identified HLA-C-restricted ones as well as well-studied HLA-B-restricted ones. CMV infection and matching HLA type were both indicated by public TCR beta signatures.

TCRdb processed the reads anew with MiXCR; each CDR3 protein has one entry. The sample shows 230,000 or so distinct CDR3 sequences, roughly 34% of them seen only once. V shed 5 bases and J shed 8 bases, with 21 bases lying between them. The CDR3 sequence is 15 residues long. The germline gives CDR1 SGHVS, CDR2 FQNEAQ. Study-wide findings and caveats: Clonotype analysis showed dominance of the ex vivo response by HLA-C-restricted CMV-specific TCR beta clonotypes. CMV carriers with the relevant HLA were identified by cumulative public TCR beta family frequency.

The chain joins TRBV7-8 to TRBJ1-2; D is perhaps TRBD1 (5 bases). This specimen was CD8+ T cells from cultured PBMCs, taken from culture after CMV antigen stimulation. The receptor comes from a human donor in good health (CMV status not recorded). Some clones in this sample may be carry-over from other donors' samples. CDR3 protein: CASSQNRDPREGYTF. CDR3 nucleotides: TGTGCCAGCAGCCAAAACCGGGACCCTCGGGAGGGCTACACCTTC.